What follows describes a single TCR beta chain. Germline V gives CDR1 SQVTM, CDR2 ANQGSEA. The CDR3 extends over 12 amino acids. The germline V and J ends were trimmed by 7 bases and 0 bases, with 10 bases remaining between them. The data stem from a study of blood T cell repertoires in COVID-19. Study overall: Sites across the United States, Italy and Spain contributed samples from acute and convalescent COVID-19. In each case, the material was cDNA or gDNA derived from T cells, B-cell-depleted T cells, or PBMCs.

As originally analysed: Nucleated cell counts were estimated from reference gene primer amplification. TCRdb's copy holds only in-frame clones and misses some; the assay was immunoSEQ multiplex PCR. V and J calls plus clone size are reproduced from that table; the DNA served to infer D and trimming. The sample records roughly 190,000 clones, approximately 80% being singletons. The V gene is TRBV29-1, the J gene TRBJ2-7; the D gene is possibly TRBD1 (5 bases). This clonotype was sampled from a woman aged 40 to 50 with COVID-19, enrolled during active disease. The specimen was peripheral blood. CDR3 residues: CSATASSYEQYF. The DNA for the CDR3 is TGCAGCGCGACAGCCAGCTCCTACGAGCAGTACTTC.